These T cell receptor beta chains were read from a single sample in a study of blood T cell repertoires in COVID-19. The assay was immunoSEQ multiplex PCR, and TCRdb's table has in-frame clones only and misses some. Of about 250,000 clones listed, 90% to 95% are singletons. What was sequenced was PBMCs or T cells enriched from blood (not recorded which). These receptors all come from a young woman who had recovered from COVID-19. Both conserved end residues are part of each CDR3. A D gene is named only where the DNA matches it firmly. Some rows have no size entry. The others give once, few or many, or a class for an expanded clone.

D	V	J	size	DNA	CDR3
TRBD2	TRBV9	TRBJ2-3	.	TGTGCCAGCAGCGTAAGCGGGGCGGGAAGCGCAGATACGCAGTATTTT	CASSVSGAGSADTQYF
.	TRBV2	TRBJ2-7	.	TGTGCCACTACGCCCACAGTTCCCTACGAGCAGTACTTC	CATTPTVPYEQYF
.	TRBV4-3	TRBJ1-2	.	TGCGCCAGCAGCCAAGAGGACGGGGGTGCTGCGTATGGCTACACCTTC	CASSQEDGGAAYGYTF
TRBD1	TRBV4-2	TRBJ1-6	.	TGTGCCAGCAGCCAAGATCCAGGGGGCAATAATTCACCCCTCCACTTT	CASSQDPGGNNSPLHF
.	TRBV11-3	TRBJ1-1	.	TGTGCCAGCAGCTTCGCGGTAGAAGCTTTCTTT	CASSFAVEAFF
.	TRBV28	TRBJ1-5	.	TGTGCCAGCACCACGGCGGGGATCAACCAGCCCCAGCATTTT	CASTTAGINQPQHF
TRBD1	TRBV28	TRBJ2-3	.	TGTGCCAGCAGTTTAACTCAGGGGGCCACAGATACGCAGTATTTT	CASSLTQGATDTQYF
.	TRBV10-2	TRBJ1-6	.	TGCGCCAGCATTCTAGGGAGCTCCTATAATTCACCCCTCCACTTT	CASILGSSYNSPLHF
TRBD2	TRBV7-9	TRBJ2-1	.	TGTGCCAGCAACCTCGGACTAGTGACCTACAATGAGCAGTTCTTC	CASNLGLVTYNEQFF
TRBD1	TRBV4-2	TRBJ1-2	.	TGTGCCAGCAGCCCAGGACAGGGGATTCTCCGCTACACCTTC	CASSPGQGILRYTF
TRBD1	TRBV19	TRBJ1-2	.	TGTGCCAGTAATCAAGACAGGGGGCAATATGGCTACACCTTC	CASNQDRGQYGYTF
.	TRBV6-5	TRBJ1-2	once	TGTGCCAGCAGTTACTCGAGTAGGGGGGGCTATGGCTACACCTTC	CASSYSSRGGYGYTF
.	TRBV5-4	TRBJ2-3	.	TGTGCCAGCAGCTTGGTGGAGAGCGGATCTACGCAGTATTTT	CASSLVESGSTQYF
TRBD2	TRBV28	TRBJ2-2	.	TGTGCCAGCAGTTTAATTGCGGGGGACCCCGGGGAGCTGTTTTTT	CASSLIAGDPGELFF
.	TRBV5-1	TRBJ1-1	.	TGCGCCAGCAGCTTTACAGTTACGAACACTGAAGCTTTCTTT	CASSFTVTNTEAFF
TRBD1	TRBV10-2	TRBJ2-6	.	TGCGCCAGCAGGGACAGGTCTGGGGCCAACGTCCTGACTTTC	CASRDRSGANVLTF
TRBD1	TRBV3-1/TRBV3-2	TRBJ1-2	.	TGTGCCAGCTGTACAGGGGCGAACTATGGCTACACCTTC	CASCTGANYGYTF
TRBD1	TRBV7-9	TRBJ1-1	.	TGTGCCAGCAGCTCCGGGACAGGGCGGACTGAAGCTTTCTTT	CASSSGTGRTEAFF
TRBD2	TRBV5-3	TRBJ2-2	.	TGTGCCAGAAGCGCGGTTGGACTAGCGGGAGATAGCACCGGGGAGCTGTTTTTT	CARSAVGLAGDSTGELFF
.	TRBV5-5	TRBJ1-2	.	TGTGCCAGCAGCCTCCGACCCCCGGGGGACTATGGCTACACCTTC	CASSLRPPGDYGYTF
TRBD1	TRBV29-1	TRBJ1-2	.	TGCAGCGTGGGCAACGGACAGGGGGGGTATGGCTACACCTTC	CSVGNGQGGYGYTF
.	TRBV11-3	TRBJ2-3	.	TGTGCCAGCAGCCAAGGACTGGGGAGCACAGATACGCAGTATTTT	CASSQGLGSTDTQYF
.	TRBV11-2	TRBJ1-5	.	TGTGCCAGCAGCTTAGGCCAGGGTTTTAATCAGCCCCAGCATTTT	CASSLGQGFNQPQHF
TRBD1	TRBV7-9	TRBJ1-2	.	TGTGCCAGCAGCAGGGGACAGGGAGACAACTATGGCTACACCTTC	CASSRGQGDNYGYTF
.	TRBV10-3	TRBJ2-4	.	TGTGCCATCAGTGTGGTTCTTAGCCCCGTACGGGCCAAAAACATTCAGTACTTC	CAISVVLSPVRAKNIQYF
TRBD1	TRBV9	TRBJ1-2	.	TGTGCCAGCAGCGTAGGAGGGGGCGATAACTATGGCTACACCTTC	CASSVGGGDNYGYTF
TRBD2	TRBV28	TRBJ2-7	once	TGTGCCAGCAGTTCGGGACTAGCGGGAGGGGGTTCCTACGAGCAGTACTTC	CASSSGLAGGGSYEQYF
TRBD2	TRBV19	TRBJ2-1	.	TGTGCCAGTAGTTGGAGCGGGAGTGGAGACAATGAGCAGTTCTTC	CASSWSGSGDNEQFF
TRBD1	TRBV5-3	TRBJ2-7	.	TGTGCCAGAAGCTTCGATCGAGGGGGCCTTAAGTACGAGCAGTACTTC	CARSFDRGGLKYEQYF
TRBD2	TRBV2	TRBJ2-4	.	TGTGCCAGCAGTGCGGGGGGGACTCTAGCCAAAAACATTCAGTACTTC	CASSAGGTLAKNIQYF
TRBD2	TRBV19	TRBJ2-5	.	TGTGCCAGTAGTCCGGGGGGGGTAGCTCAAGAGACCCAGTACTTC	CASSPGGVAQETQYF
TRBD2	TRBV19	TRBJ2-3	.	TGTGCCAGTAGTATGCCCCGGGGGGGTATAGATACGCAGTATTTT	CASSMPRGGIDTQYF
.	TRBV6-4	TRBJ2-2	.	TGTGCCAGCAGTGACGGCGGGGTTAACACCGGGGAGCTGTTTTTT	CASSDGGVNTGELFF
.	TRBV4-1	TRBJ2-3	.	TGCGCCAGCAGCCAAGGAGCTCAGGGCACAGATACGCAGTATTTT	CASSQGAQGTDTQYF
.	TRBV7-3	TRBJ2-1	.	TGTGCCAGCAGCTTAATAGAGGGGGGGTCCTACAATGAGCAGTTCTTC	CASSLIEGGSYNEQFF